The next 19 T cell receptor beta chains were all read from a single sample in a study of blood T cells in healthy people across ages. The authors ran a second PCR of about 6 to 11 cycles using a sample-barcoded 5' primer and a J-beta primer mix. TCRdb redid the calling of the 5' RACE reads with MiXCR, one entry per CDR3 protein. Of approximately 400,000 distinct CDR3 sequences in the sample, approximately 51% were seen once. Sequenced sample: blood. These receptors were obtained from a man in his sixties in good health.

This rearrangement joins TRBV5-1 to TRBJ1-5; D is perhaps TRBD1 (5 bases). The CDR3 sequence is 14 residues long. CDR1 is SGHRS, CDR2 YFSETQ, per germline. Trimming shortened V by 4 bases and J by 5 bases, and 13 bases separated the two germline ends. CDR3: CASSPGTSDQPQHF. Here the CDR3 DNA reads TGCGCCAGCAGCCCCGGGACCTCTGATCAGCCCCAGCATTTT.

The V and J genes are TRBV7-8 and TRBJ2-3, with D perhaps given as TRBD1 or TRBD2 (5 bases each). V shed 4 bases and J shed 2 bases, with 16 bases lying between them. Germline V lookup: CDR1 SGHVS, CDR2 FQNEAQ. CDR3 length: 16 residues. The CDR3, as DNA: TGTGCCAGCAGCTCCCAACTAGGACATTACACAGATACGCAGTATTTT. Amino acids: CASSSQLGHYTDTQYF.

V usage is TRBV20-1 and J usage is TRBJ2-1; a possible D gene is TRBD1 (7 bases). Germline values: CDR1 DFQATT, CDR2 SNEGSKA (reference sequence). The length of the CDR3 is 16 residues. V was pared by 1 base and J by 8 bases, with 21 bases between. The CDR3: CSARAPGRGRLDEQFF. CDR3 coding DNA: TGCAGTGCTAGAGCCCCGGGCAGGGGGAGGTTGGATGAGCAGTTCTTC.

In the case of this clonotype: This may be a read error, as it is one base from a much larger clone. V and J are TRBV20-1 and TRBJ1-5, with 10 positions matching TRBD1. The assigned J gene may be wrong: the sequence end matches TRBJ2-3 better. The CDR3 length is 17 residues. Germline V gene data show CDR1 as DFQATT and CDR2 as SNEGSKA (reference sequence). CDR3 coding DNA: TGCAGTGCTCCCCGACAGGGGGCCCAACATAGCAATCAGCCCCAGTATTTT. Translated: CSAPRQGAQHSNQPQYF.

This rearrangement joins TRBV24-1 to TRBJ2-7; 7 bases are a match to TRBD2. The CDR3 extends over 13 amino acids. Germline V CDR1 and CDR2: KGHDR, SFDVKD. The J segment lost 2 bases and the V segment lost 5 bases, leaving 2 bases of the junction unmatched. The CDR3, as DNA: TGTGCCACCAGTGCCAGCGGGGCCTACGAGCAGTACTTC. Translating it yields CATSASGAYEQYF.

The gene calls are TRBV30 and TRBJ1-6; a weak D match, TRBD1 (6 bases). This CDR3 contains 14 residues. From germline, CDR1 is GTSNPN and CDR2 SVGIG (reference sequence). Trimming pared 4 bases from V and 10 bases from J, leaving 17 bases between. As DNA, the CDR3 is TGTGCCTGGACTCGAGACAGGTCGAAATCACCCCTCCACTTT. Translated: CAWTRDRSKSPLHF.

This clonotype was counted only a few times. V usage is TRBV6-1 and J usage is TRBJ1-2; D gene unclear. Germline V lookup: CDR1 MNHNS, CDR2 SASEGT. Trimming took 2 bases from V and 0 from J, leaving 16 bases between them. This CDR3 contains 17 residues. The CDR3 region is CASSEWIADWTNYGYTF. CDR3 nucleotide sequence: TGTGCCAGCAGTGAATGGATTGCGGACTGGACTAACTATGGCTACACCTTC.

The chain recombines TRBV20-1 with TRBJ1-2, with 9 positions matching TRBD1. This CDR3 is 13 amino acids long. Germline V gene data show CDR1 as DFQATT and CDR2 as SNEGSKA (reference sequence). The V segment lost 6 bases and the J segment 7 bases; nucleotides outside the gene matches: 9. This chain's CDR3 is CSASHRGLFGYTF. The CDR3, as DNA: TGCAGTGCGTCACACAGGGGGCTTTTTGGCTACACCTTC.

This clonotype was recorded a few times. The V call is TRBV9, the J call TRBJ2-1; TRBD1 might be the D (5 bases). The CDR3 consists of 16 residues. The germline V gene has CDR1 SGDLS and CDR2 YYNGEE. V was cut by 0 bases and J by 4 bases, with 14 bases left in between. CDR3: CASSVGSQVEYNEQFF. The CDR3 region has the DNA TGTGCCAGCAGCGTAGGATCACAGGTGGAATACAATGAGCAGTTCTTC. Complete variable domain (other parts from reference TRBV9 and TRBJ2-1): DSGVTQTPKHLITATGQRVTLRCSPRSGDLSVYWYQQSLDQGLQFLIQYYNGEERAKGNILERFSAQQFPDLHSELNLSSLELGDSALYFCASSVGSQVEYNEQFFGPGTRLTVL.

This clonotype has just a few counts. Here the CDR3 DNA reads TGTGCCACCAGTGCCCTAAAACAGGGTAGGTACGAGCAGTACTTC. This gives the protein CATSALKQGRYEQYF. This chain joins TRBV24-1 and TRBJ2-7; possible D gene TRBD1, 6 bases. Germline CDR1 and CDR2: KGHDR and SFDVKD. The CDR3 runs 15 residues. Deletions cut 5 bases from V and 4 bases from J, with 17 bases between.

The chain carries TRBV5-1 and TRBJ2-1, with a tentative D call TRBD1 (5 bases). V shed 0 bases and J shed 0 bases, with 7 bases lying between them. Germline assignment: CDR1 SGHRS and CDR2 YFSETQ. The CDR3 has 15 residues. In DNA form, the CDR3 reads TGCGCCAGCAGCTTGGCACAGGCCTCCTACAATGAGCAGTTCTTC. It is translated as CASSLAQASYNEQFF.

This clonotype appeared a few times. V usage is TRBV7-2 and J usage is TRBJ2-2; no clear D. Germline V gene sequence: CDR1 SGHTA, CDR2 FQGNSA. The CDR3 covers 15 residues. V shed 4 bases and J shed 6 bases, with 15 bases lying between them. CDR3 sequence (DNA): TGTGCCAGCAGCTACCCGGGTCCTATACCCGGGGAGCTGTTTTTT. It yields the protein CASSYPGPIPGELFF. Looking up the rest from reference TRBV7-2 and TRBJ2-2 gives the full variable domain: GAGVSQSPSNKVTEKGKDVELRCDPISGHTALYWYRQSLGQGLEFLIYFQGNSAPDKSGLPSDRFSAERTGGSVSTLTIQRTQQEDSAVYLCASSYPGPIPGELFFGEGSRLTVL.

The chain carries TRBV3-1 and TRBJ2-1, with 10 bases matching TRBD2. The CDR3 runs 13 residues. Germline lookup yields CDR1 LGHDT and CDR2 YNNKEL (reference sequence). J lost 12 bases, V lost 0 bases, and 2 bases had no gene match. CDR3 coding DNA: TGTGCCAGCAGCCAAGATATAGCGGGGGGGCAGTTCTTC. Amino acids: CASSQDIAGGQFF.

The chain carries TRBV27 and TRBJ2-1; D unresolved. Germline V gives CDR1 MNHEY, CDR2 SMNVEV (reference sequence). The CDR3 has 14 residues. The V and J ends lost 2 bases and 6 bases respectively, with 11 bases between them. CDR3 DNA: TGTGCCAGCAGTTTACGGTCATTGGGCAATGAGCAGTTCTTC. It is translated as CASSLRSLGNEQFF.

This clonotype was observed a handful of times. The chain couples TRBV6-4 to TRBJ2-1; perhaps TRBD2 as D (7 bases). The ends were cut back, 4 bases at V and 6 bases at J, with 13 bases in the middle. Germline CDR1 MRHNA, CDR2 SNTAGT. The CDR3 is 14 amino acids. CDR3 nucleotide sequence: TGTGCCAGCAGTGGAGGGGGGGGCGGCAATGAGCAGTTCTTC. Its translation: CASSGGGGGNEQFF.

A word on this clonotype: It may be a read error: a sequence one base away is much more abundant. The J gene is TRBJ2-6, the V gene TRBV6-1; 8 bases fit TRBD2. The germline V gene has CDR1 MNHNS and CDR2 SASEGT. This CDR3 contains 15 residues. The CDR3 reads CASRSGGSGTNVLTF. The CDR3 DNA reads TGTGCCAGCAGGAGCGGGGGCTCTGGGACCAACGTCCTGACTTTC.

This clonotype was detected only a few times. The rearrangement joins TRBV28 to TRBJ2-3; no clear D gene. CDR1 MDHEN and CDR2 SYDVKM come from the germline V gene. Between the trimmed V and J ends, which lost 4 bases and 5 bases, there was a span of 7 bases. The length of the CDR3 is 12 residues. CDR3 region: CASSSDGDTQYF. As DNA, the CDR3 is TGTGCCAGCAGTTCAGACGGAGATACGCAGTATTTT.

Worth noting for this clonotype: The junction departs from the called germline gene at one end, perhaps through a read error. V gene TRBV5-6 combines with J gene TRBJ2-7; no reliable D call. There are 12 residues in the CDR3. The germline CDR1 and CDR2 sequences are SGHDT and YYEEEE. The CDR3 sequence: CPSSLAAREQYF. The CDR3 DNA follows: TGTCCCAGCAGCTTGGCGGCCCGGGAGCAGTACTTC.

Regarding this clonotype: One base away lies a much larger clone, so this may be a sequencing read error. The CDR3, as DNA: TGTGCCAGCAGTTTGCACAGCTCCTACGAGCAGTACTTC. Amino acid sequence: CASSLHSSYEQYF. V gene TRBV12-3 or TRBV12-4 combines with J gene TRBJ2-7; no clear D. This CDR3 is 13 amino acids long. Trimming left V 3 bases short and J 0 bases short, with 6 bases between.